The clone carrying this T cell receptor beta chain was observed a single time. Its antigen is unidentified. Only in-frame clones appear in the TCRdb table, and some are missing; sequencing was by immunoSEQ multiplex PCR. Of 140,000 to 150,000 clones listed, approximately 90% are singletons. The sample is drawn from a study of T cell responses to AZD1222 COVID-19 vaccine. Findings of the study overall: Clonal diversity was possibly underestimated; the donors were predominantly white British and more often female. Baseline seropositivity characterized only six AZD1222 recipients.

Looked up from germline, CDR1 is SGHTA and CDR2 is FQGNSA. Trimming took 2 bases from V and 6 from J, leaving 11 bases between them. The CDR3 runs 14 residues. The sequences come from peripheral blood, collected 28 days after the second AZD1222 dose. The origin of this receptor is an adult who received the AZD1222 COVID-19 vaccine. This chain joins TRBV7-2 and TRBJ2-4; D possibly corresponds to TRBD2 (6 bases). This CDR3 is CASSLNGAGNIQYF. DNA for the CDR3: TGTGCCAGCAGCTTAAACGGAGCGGGAAACATTCAGTACTTC.